One and the same sample provided the 16 T cell receptor beta chains below, sequenced in a study of blood T cell repertoires in COVID-19. Sequenced by immunoSEQ multiplex PCR; TCRdb stores in-frame clones only, minus some. The sample includes some 170,000 clones, 75% to 90% of them seen just once. Sequencing was carried out using PBMCs or T cells enriched from blood (not recorded which). The receptors here all came from a man in his forties who had recovered from COVID-19.

This clone was detected a few times. The chain carries TRBV28 and TRBJ1-2; D not certain. This CDR3 spans 14 amino acids. The V and J ends lost 2 bases and 0 bases respectively, with 7 bases between them. Looked up from germline, CDR1 is MDHEN and CDR2 is SYDVKM. The CDR3 protein is CASSLQNTNYGYTF. The CDR3 bases are TGTGCCAGCAGTTTACAGAATACTAACTATGGCTACACCTTC.

This rearrangement joins TRBV6-5 to TRBJ2-6; unclear D gene. The germline gives CDR1 MNHEY, CDR2 SVGAGI. V lost 2 bases, J lost 0 bases, and 5 bases lay in between. The length of the CDR3 is 15 residues. In DNA, the CDR3 is TGTGCCAGCAGTTACGATAGCTCTGGGGCCAACGTCCTGACTTTC. As protein: CASSYDSSGANVLTF.

The genes are TRBV5-1 and TRBJ2-2; 16 nucleotides align to TRBD2. Germline loops: CDR1 SGHRS, CDR2 YFSETQ. After removal of 5 bases from V and 0 bases from J, the junction contained 4 bases not matched to a gene. The CDR3 covers 18 residues. CDR3 in amino acids: CASRSGLAGGPNTGELFF. CDR3 nucleotide sequence: TGCGCCAGCAGATCGGGACTAGCGGGGGGGCCGAACACCGGGGAGCTGTTTTTT.

The V gene is TRBV7-3, the J gene TRBJ2-3; 11 nucleotides align to TRBD2. V lost 5 bases, J lost 2 bases, and 6 bases stayed unmatched. CDR3 size: 16 residues. Germline lookup yields CDR1 SGHTA and CDR2 FQGTGA. The CDR3 DNA sequence: TGTGCCAGCAGCCAAGGGACTAGCGGACCCACAGATACGCAGTATTTT. Its protein is CASSQGTSGPTDTQYF.

The chain combines TRBV15 with TRBJ2-2; TRBD2 matches 12 bases. The CDR3 runs to 15 residues. Germline-derived CDR1 and CDR2 are LNHNV and YYDKDF (reference sequence). V lost 2 bases to trimming and J lost 6 bases; unmatched junction nucleotides: 1. The CDR3 region is CATSRLAGGPGELFF. The CDR3 coding sequence is TGTGCCACCAGCAGACTAGCGGGGGGGCCCGGGGAGCTGTTTTTT.

The chain is built from TRBV6-5 and TRBJ1-1; 7 bases are shared with TRBD1. V shed 6 bases and J 1 base; nucleotides not matched to a gene: 2. This CDR3 comprises 13 residues. Germline V CDR1 and CDR2: MNHEY, SVGAGI. This chain's CDR3 is CASRGGANTEAFF. CDR3 bases: TGTGCCAGCAGAGGGGGCGCGAACACTGAAGCTTTCTTT.

The J gene is TRBJ2-7, the V gene TRBV7-2, with D perhaps matching TRBD2 (6 bases). CDR1 is SGHTA, CDR2 FQGNSA, per germline. CDR3 length: 15 amino acids. The V and J ends lost 4 bases and 4 bases respectively, with 17 bases between them. CDR3 coding DNA: TGTGCCAGCAGCTCCGGTGGGGCGGGGTTATACGAGCAGTACTTC. Translated, it gives CASSSGGAGLYEQYF.

The chain carries TRBV19 and TRBJ1-4; 7 bases are a match to TRBD1. Germline CDR1 is LNHDA and CDR2 is SQIVND (reference sequence). The CDR3 extends over 13 amino acids. Trimming took 10 bases from V and 5 from J; bases not matched to a gene: 7. The CDR3 is CAIRDSLNEKLFF. Written as DNA, the CDR3 is TGTGCCATCAGGGACAGCTTGAATGAAAAACTGTTTTTT.

This clone was counted between two and nine times. The same CDR3 is also encoded by other DNA sequences in this sample. The chain links TRBV27 to TRBJ2-3; D may be TRBD1 (6 bases). Germline loops: CDR1 MNHEY, CDR2 SMNVEV (reference sequence). The CDR3 totals 12 residues. V shed 6 bases and J shed 6 bases, with 10 bases lying between them. CDR3 in DNA: TGTGCCAGCAGCCCACAGGGCGATACGCAGTATTTT. This codes for CASSPQGDTQYF.

J is TRBJ2-2 and V is TRBV2; TRBD2 agrees at 11 bases. In germline, CDR1 is SNHLY, CDR2 FYNNEI. The CDR3 runs to 14 residues. V shed 11 bases, J shed 6 bases, and the junction held 8 bases outside the gene matches. The CDR3 DNA sequence: TGTGCCGTCACTAGCGGGAGCAACCCCGGGGAGCTGTTTTTT. Amino acids: CAVTSGSNPGELFF.

V usage is TRBV6-5 and J usage is TRBJ1-2; 9 positions agree with TRBD1. Germline values: CDR1 MNHEY, CDR2 SVGAGI. This CDR3 spans 13 amino acids. V gave up 4 bases and J gave up 5 bases; unmatched junction bases: 2. DNA for the CDR3: TGTGCCAGCAGTTTACAGGGGGCATATGGCTACACCTTC. Translated, it gives CASSLQGAYGYTF.

In this sample, this clone turned up once. The V call is TRBV6-5, the J call TRBJ1-1; TRBD1 matches 9 bases. J gave up 7 bases and V 4 bases, and 7 bases lay outside the gene matches. The germline CDR1 and CDR2 sequences are MNHEY and SVGAGI. CDR3 length equals 14 residues. DNA of the CDR3: TGTGCCAGCAGTTTCGGACAGGGGAGGGTTGAAGCTTTCTTT. Encoded protein: CASSFGQGRVEAFF.

This chain uses TRBV7-8 with TRBJ1-1; D unresolved. Deletions cut 0 bases from V and 4 bases from J, with 12 bases between. This CDR3 contains 15 residues. Looked up from germline, CDR1 is SGHVS and CDR2 is FQNEAQ. The CDR3 region is CASSLARQAGTEAFF. In DNA form, the CDR3 reads TGTGCCAGCAGCTTAGCGCGGCAGGCGGGCACTGAAGCTTTCTTT.

CDR3 nucleotide sequence: TGTGCCAGCAGCCGACAGGAACTCGGCAGGAATGAGCAGTTCTTC. It specifies CASSRQELGRNEQFF. The J gene is TRBJ2-1, the V gene TRBV5-4, with a weak D call TRBD1 (6 bases). The V gene's germline CDR1 is SGHNT and CDR2 YYREEE (reference sequence). CDR3 length: 15 amino acids. The germline V and J ends were trimmed by 4 bases and 7 bases, with 18 bases remaining between them.

V usage is TRBV10-1 and J usage is TRBJ2-2, with 8 bases aligning to TRBD1. The CDR3 is made up of 15 amino acids. Germline CDR1 and CDR2: WNHNN and SYGVQD (reference sequence). J lost 2 bases, V lost 6 bases, and 5 bases had no gene match. The CDR3 DNA follows: TGCGCCAGCAGCCGGACAGGGTTTAACACCGGGGAGCTGTTTTTT. It yields the protein CASSRTGFNTGELFF.

The rearrangement uses TRBV5-4 and TRBJ2-1; the D gene is possibly TRBD2 (6 bases). Per the germline V gene, CDR1 is SGHNT and CDR2 is YYREEE (reference sequence). This CDR3 spans 13 amino acids. V gave up 7 bases and J gave up 4 bases, with 12 bases separating them. This CDR3 is CASGTPQYNEQFF. The CDR3 DNA sequence: TGTGCCAGCGGGACTCCTCAATACAATGAGCAGTTCTTC.